The 9 T cell receptor beta chains presented below share a single source sample, sequenced in a study of blood T cell repertoires in COVID-19. Some clones are missing from TCRdb's copy, which holds only in-frame ones; the method was immunoSEQ multiplex PCR. The sample lists about 120,000 clones; about 79% were seen once. Sequenced: peripheral blood. Receptors originate from a man aged 35 to 55 with active or convalescent COVID-19.

The chain combines TRBV19 with TRBJ2-2; D unresolved. The CDR3 totals 14 residues. Germline V CDR1 and CDR2: LNHDA, SQIVND (reference sequence). The germline V and J ends were trimmed by 4 bases and 0 bases, with 6 bases remaining between them. The CDR3, as DNA: TGTGCCAGTAGTACAGGCACGAACACCGGGGAGCTGTTTTTT. The encoded protein is CASSTGTNTGELFF.

This chain connects TRBV10-3 to TRBJ2-7; D perhaps matches TRBD1 (6 bases). CDR1 and CDR2 (germline): ENHRY, SYGVKD. Between the trimmed V and J ends, which lost 4 bases and 6 bases, there was a span of 16 bases. The CDR3 loop spans 14 amino acids. The CDR3 DNA reads as TGTGCCATCAGTGGTACAGGGCCCCCCTCCGAGCAGTACTTC. Translated: CAISGTGPPSEQYF.

This rearrangement joins TRBV7-9 to TRBJ2-3; 11 nucleotides align to TRBD2. Looked up from germline, CDR1 is SEHNR and CDR2 is FQNEAQ (reference sequence). Trimming removed 5 bases from V and 3 bases from J; junction bases left unmatched: 13. CDR3 length: 18 residues. The CDR3 loop is CASSRLAGPRHLTDTQYF. The CDR3, as DNA: TGTGCCAGCAGCCGACTAGCGGGGCCACGACATTTAACAGATACGCAGTATTTT.

V and J are TRBV29-1 and TRBJ1-1; TRBD1 matches at 11 bases. CDR1 SQVTM and CDR2 ANQGSEA come from the germline V gene. With V trimmed by 6 bases and J by 5 bases, 8 bases remained unmatched. The CDR3 loop spans 14 amino acids. The CDR3 sequence: CSVDGTGGWTEAFF. The CDR3 DNA reads TGCAGCGTGGATGGGACAGGGGGTTGGACTGAAGCTTTCTTT. The full variable domain, its missing parts supplied by reference TRBV29-1 and TRBJ1-1, is SAVISQKPSRDICQRGTSLTIQCQVDSQVTMMFWYRQQPGQSLTLIATANQGSEATYESGFVIDKFPISRPNLTFSTLTVSNMSPEDSSIYLCSVDGTGGWTEAFFGQGTRLTVV.

This sequence joins TRBV10-3 and TRBJ2-3, with TRBD1 matching 8 bases. This CDR3 has 15 amino acids. J was trimmed by 2 bases and V by 4 bases; bases with no gene match: 5. Germline values: CDR1 ENHRY, CDR2 SYGVKD. Here the CDR3 reads CAISVGTGPTDTQYF. As DNA, the CDR3 is TGTGCCATCAGTGTTGGGACAGGACCCACAGATACGCAGTATTTT.

The chain is built from TRBV11-2 and TRBJ1-6; D is unclear. V shed 1 base and J shed 4 bases, with 5 bases lying between them. CDR3 length equals 14 residues. From germline, CDR1 is SGHAT and CDR2 FQNNGV. CDR3 bases: TGTGCCAGCAGCTTAGTACAGTATAATTCACCCCTCCACTTT. Translated, it gives CASSLVQYNSPLHF. Combining the CDR3 with reference TRBV11-2 and TRBJ1-6 gives the whole variable domain EAGVAQSPRYKIIEKRQSVAFWCNPISGHATLYWYQQILGQGPKLLIQFQNNGVVDDSQLPKDRFSAERLKGVDSTLKIQPAKLEDSAVYLCASSLVQYNSPLHFGNGTRLTVT.

This chain links TRBV3-1 (or the pseudogene TRBV3-2) with TRBJ2-1, with D unresolved. Trimming took off 0 bases at V and 8 bases at J, with 14 bases between the two ends. Germline-derived CDR1 and CDR2 are LGHDT and YNNKEL (reference sequence). This CDR3 spans 15 amino acids. CDR3 amino acids: CASSQEGEWVDEQFF. The CDR3 DNA follows: TGTGCCAGCAGCCAAGAAGGAGAGTGGGTGGATGAGCAGTTCTTC.

The genes are TRBV29-1 and TRBJ2-7, with 8 bases lining up with TRBD2. V dropped 7 bases and J dropped 6; count of bases not matched to a gene: 11. CDR3 size: 13 residues. Germline values: CDR1 SQVTM, CDR2 ANQGSEA. CDR3 DNA sequence: TGCAGCGCCCTCGGGGGAGCGGGAGCCGAGCAGTACTTC. Its translation is CSALGGAGAEQYF.

V gene TRBV5-1 combines with J gene TRBJ1-5; 10 nucleotides align to TRBD1. With 8 bases clipped from V and 4 bases from J, the junction kept 3 bases outside the gene matches. Germline CDR1 and CDR2: SGHRS and YFSETQ. CDR3 length: 13 residues. The chain's CDR3 is CASGTGENQPQHF. Written as DNA, the CDR3 is TGCGCCAGTGGGACAGGGGAGAATCAGCCCCAGCATTTT.